This T cell receptor beta chain was observed in a study of identifying expanded T cells in peripheral blood. Findings and limits, study-wide: Over approximately two and four weeks, about 15 and 18 clones changed, versus roughly 1.2 between replicates.

Trimming stripped 4 bases from V and 0 bases from J, with 11 bases between. The CDR3 loop spans 15 amino acids. Germline V CDR1 and CDR2: SGDLS, YYNGEE. The repertoire was sequenced with immunoSEQ multiplex PCR; TCRdb's copy has only in-frame clones and lacks some. The data contain about 100,000 clones, 88% of them singletons. This clone was observed a single time. Its antigen remains unidentified. Healthy donors had no documented immune events, such as infections, while sampled. The chain carries TRBV9 and TRBJ2-4; weak D call: TRBD1 (6 bases). This clonotype originated in a person aged 18 to 70 in good health. The material sequenced was blood. The CDR3 spells CASSRGTSAKNIQYF. As DNA, the CDR3 is TGTGCCAGCAGCCGAGGGACATCAGCCAAAAACATTCAGTACTTC.